The next 5 T cell receptor beta chains were all read from a single sample in a study of PD-L1 blockade in urothelial cancer. The assay was immunoSEQ multiplex PCR, and TCRdb's table has in-frame clones only and misses some. The sample records 84,000 or so clones, 85% to 90% being singletons. The sample's time point: pretreatment peripheral blood. Sample: PBMCs, taken around atezolizumab (anti-PD-L1) treatment. These receptors came from a man aged 55 to 70 with urothelial cancer.

This chain uses TRBV7-9 with TRBJ1-1, with D possibly matching TRBD1 (6 bases). V lost 6 bases, J lost 7 bases, and 12 bases lay in between. This CDR3 spans 12 amino acids. Germline V gives CDR1 SEHNR, CDR2 FQNEAQ (reference sequence). In DNA, the CDR3 is TGTGCCAGCAGAGGAAGGGGGATTGAAGCTTTCTTT. This sequence encodes CASRGRGIEAFF.

This clone was detected once. The chain couples TRBV5-1 to TRBJ1-3; D is unclear. Germline loops: CDR1 SGHRS, CDR2 YFSETQ. The germline V and J ends were trimmed by 4 bases and 2 bases, with 13 bases remaining between them. The CDR3 consists of 15 residues. DNA of the CDR3: TGCGCCAGCAGCCCTACAGCCGTTCCTGGAAACACCATATATTTT. Amino acid sequence: CASSPTAVPGNTIYF. Complete variable domain (other parts from reference TRBV5-1 and TRBJ1-3): KAGVTQTPRYLIKTRGQQVTLSCSPISGHRSVSWYQQTPGQGLQFLFEYFSETQRNKGNFPGRFSGRQFSNSRSEMNVSTLELGDSALYLCASSPTAVPGNTIYFGEGSWLTVV.

V gene TRBV6-1 combines with J gene TRBJ1-2; TRBD1 matches at 9 bases. Germline V gene sequence: CDR1 MNHNS, CDR2 SASEGT. This CDR3 comprises 15 residues. The V and J ends lost 4 bases and 5 bases, in that order; junction bases with no gene match: 8. The DNA of the CDR3 is TGTGCCAGCAGTGCCCCCGGGACAGGGATTTATGGCTACACCTTC. Amino acids: CASSAPGTGIYGYTF.

The chain employs TRBV11-1 and TRBJ2-7, with 9 bases that match TRBD1. The V segment lost 2 bases and the J segment 3 bases; nucleotides outside the gene matches: 11. The CDR3 length is 17 residues. Germline assignment: CDR1 SGHAT and CDR2 FQDESV (reference sequence). The CDR3 DNA reads TGTGCCAGCAGCTTAAGGGCAATGGGACAGGGCCTCTACGAGCAGTACTTC. The encoded protein is CASSLRAMGQGLYEQYF. The full variable domain, rest sourced from reference TRBV11-1 and TRBJ2-7, is EAEVAQSPRYKITEKSQAVAFWCDPISGHATLYWYRQILGQGPELLVQFQDESVVDDSQLPKDRFSAERLKGVDSTLKIQPAELGDSAMYLCASSLRAMGQGLYEQYFGPGTRLTVT.

As for this clone: At one boundary the junction diverges from the germline segment, which might be a read error. The chain carries TRBV7-7 and TRBJ2-7, with a possible D match to TRBD2 (6 bases). The CDR3 sequence is 15 residues long. Germline-derived CDR1 and CDR2 are SSHAT and FNYEAQ (reference sequence). The chain's CDR3 is CASSSHPGGGYEQYF. As DNA, the CDR3 is TGTGCTAGCAGCTCCCACCCTGGGGGAGGCTACGAGCAGTACTTC.